Listed below are T cell receptor beta chains from one sample, sequenced in a study of tumor T cells in aggressive B-cell lymphoma. Profiling relied on immunoSEQ multiplex PCR, and the TCRdb table lists in-frame clones only, not all of them. Altogether 5,000 or so clones are present, approximately 87% being singletons, with the ten largest covering more than 5%. The sample was tumor tissue. The origin of the receptors is an adult with diffuse large B cell lymphoma. CDR3s include the opening cysteine and the closing phenylalanine or tryptophan. A D gene is named only where the DNA matches it firmly. Size tells how often a clone was seen (once, few, many) or the class of an expanded clone, and some rows leave it out.

J gene | clone size | D gene | V gene | CDR3 protein
TRBJ2-2 | NA | NA | TRBV28 | CASNITRNTGELFF
TRBJ2-3 | once | TRBD1 | TRBV5-1 | CASSSWTGSDTQYF
TRBJ2-5 | NA | NA | TRBV7-2 | CASSLDGGRETQYF
NA | NA | TRBD2 | TRBV2 | CASDPSAGPYEQYF
TRBJ1-5 | NA | NA | TRBV29-1 | CSAEASPGQPQHF
TRBJ1-2 | NA | TRBD1 | TRBV5-6 | CASSERDRLNGYTF
TRBJ2-1 | NA | NA | TRBV9 | CASSISRTSPYNEQFF
TRBJ1-2 | NA | NA | TRBV28 | CASSLTLGNKDGYTF
TRBJ1-1 | NA | NA | TRBV29-1 | CSALSSLNTEAFF
TRBJ2-5 | few | NA | TRBV19 | CASSPAGRETQYF
TRBJ2-3 | NA | NA | TRBV5-6 | CASSPGGYGSTDTQYF
TRBJ1-1 | NA | TRBD1 | TRBV7-2 | CASSLERQGKEAFF
TRBJ1-4 | NA | NA | TRBV28 | CASSLAVRRSEKLFF
TRBJ2-7 | NA | TRBD2 | TRBV30 | CAWSPLAGPYEQYF
TRBJ1-1 | NA | NA | TRBV19 | CASSLSGGDTEAFF
TRBJ2-5 | NA | TRBD2 | TRBV5-1 | CASSFRASGGRETQYF
TRBJ2-2 | NA | NA | TRBV7-3 | CASSLWGPYGELFF
TRBJ2-5 | NA | NA | TRBV7-7 | CASSLRRGETQYF
TRBJ2-3 | NA | TRBD2 | TRBV4-3 | CASSGWGSGGADTQYF
TRBJ1-4 | NA | TRBD1 | TRBV18 | CASSPTGATEKLFF
TRBJ2-7 | NA | TRBD1 | TRBV7-3 | CASSLTGTGSYEQYF
TRBJ2-2 | few | TRBD2 | TRBV7-6 | CASSSDPGLVTGELFF
TRBJ1-1 | NA | NA | TRBV9 | CASSRTVGAGVQAFF
TRBJ2-7 | large | NA | TRBV14 | CASSQRWGASYEQYF
TRBJ2-2 | NA | NA | TRBV7-3 | CASSFTGQGGGLFF
TRBJ2-2 | NA | TRBD2 | TRBV15 | CATTAGGYTGELFF
TRBJ1-1 | NA | NA | TRBV11-1 | CASSLGPRTEAFF
TRBJ1-1 | NA | NA | TRBV2 | CASRPGLVRNTEAFF
TRBJ1-5 | once | NA | TRBV5-6 | CASSLLQGNQPQHF
TRBJ2-7 | few | NA | TRBV7-9 | CASRDGLSYEQYF
TRBJ2-7 | NA | NA | TRBV14 | CASSQEGIGRQGSYEQYF
TRBJ1-4 | NA | NA | TRBV5-1 | CASSKGQSTNEKLFF
TRBJ1-5 | NA | NA | TRBV2 | CASGLNQPQHF
TRBJ1-3 | few | NA | TRBV10-3 | CAISEEQGDTIYF
TRBJ2-3 | NA | TRBD1 | TRBV5-6 | CASSNTGELDTQYF
TRBJ2-2 | NA | TRBD2 | TRBV5-1 | CASSSLSGANTGELFF
TRBJ1-2 | NA | NA | TRBV6-6 | CASTLRELGNYGYTF
TRBJ2-7 | NA | TRBD2 | TRBV2 | CASSLAGVWYF
TRBJ2-3 | NA | NA | TRBV5-4 | CASSLRGGVIDTQYF
TRBJ2-5 | NA | TRBD2 | TRBV4-2 | CASSQTRRGDQETQYF
TRBJ1-2 | NA | NA | TRBV6-1 | CASSERRGYGYTF
TRBJ2-1 | NA | NA | TRBV7-3 | CASSLGSGGPYNEQFF
TRBJ2-2 | NA | NA | TRBV7-2 | CASSLLALNTGELFF
TRBJ1-1 | NA | TRBD1 | TRBV6-8 | CASSPDRGMNTEAFF
TRBJ2-5 | NA | NA | TRBV28 | CASEAAMYQETQYF
TRBJ2-3 | NA | NA | TRBV10-3 | CAISDHQDTQYF
TRBJ1-2 | NA | NA | TRBV19 | CASSVRQGRGYTF
TRBJ1-5 | once | NA | TRBV10-3 | CAIWSGSSNQPQHF
TRBJ2-1 | NA | TRBD2 | TRBV18 | CASSPASGGENNEQFF
TRBJ1-1 | NA | NA | TRBV9 | CASSVGGGVTEAFF